The entry below describes one T cell receptor (beta chain). This entry belongs to a study of CXCR3-negative and CXCR3-positive naive CD8 T cells. The libraries of TRB cDNA were prepared using 5' RACE with UMI labels. TCRdb reprocessed the 5' RACE reads; each CDR3 protein has one entry and no DNA is given. The listing records about 57,000 distinct CDR3 sequences. The sample was memory CD8+ T cells from blood. The receptor was isolated from a human donor in good health. Some clones in this sample may be carry-over from other donors' samples.

CDR3 sequence reads: CASSPTSVTDTQYF. This chain uses TRBV7-2 with TRBJ2-3; there is no DNA to check the TCRdb D call of TRBD2. The length of the CDR3 is 14 residues. CDR1 is SGHTA and CDR2 is FQGNSA in the germline V gene.